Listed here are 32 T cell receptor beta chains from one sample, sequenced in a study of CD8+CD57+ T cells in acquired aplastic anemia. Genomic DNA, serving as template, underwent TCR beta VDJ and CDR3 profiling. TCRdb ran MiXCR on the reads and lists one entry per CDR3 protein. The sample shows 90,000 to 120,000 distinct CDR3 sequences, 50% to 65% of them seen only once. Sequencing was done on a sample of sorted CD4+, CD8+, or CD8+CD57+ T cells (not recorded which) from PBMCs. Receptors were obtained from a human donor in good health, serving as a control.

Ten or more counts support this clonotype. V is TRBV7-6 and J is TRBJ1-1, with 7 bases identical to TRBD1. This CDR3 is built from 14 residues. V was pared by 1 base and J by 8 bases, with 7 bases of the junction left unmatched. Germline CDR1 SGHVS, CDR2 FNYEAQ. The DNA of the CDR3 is TGTGCCAGCAGCTTAGAACAGGGGTTCACCGAAGCTTTCTTT. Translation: CASSLEQGFTEAFF.

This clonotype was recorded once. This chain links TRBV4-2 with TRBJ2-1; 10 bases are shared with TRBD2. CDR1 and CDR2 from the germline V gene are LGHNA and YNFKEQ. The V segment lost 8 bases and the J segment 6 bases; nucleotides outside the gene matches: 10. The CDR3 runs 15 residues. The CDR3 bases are TGTGCCAGCCGCGCGCCGGGACTAGCGACCAATGAGCAGTTCTTC. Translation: CASRAPGLATNEQFF.

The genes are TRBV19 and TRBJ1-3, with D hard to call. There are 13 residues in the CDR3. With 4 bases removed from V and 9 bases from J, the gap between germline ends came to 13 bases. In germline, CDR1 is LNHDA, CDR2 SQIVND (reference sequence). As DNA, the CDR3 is TGTGCCAGTAGTAGGGATCCTCGTGCCACCATATATTTT. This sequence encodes CASSRDPRATIYF.

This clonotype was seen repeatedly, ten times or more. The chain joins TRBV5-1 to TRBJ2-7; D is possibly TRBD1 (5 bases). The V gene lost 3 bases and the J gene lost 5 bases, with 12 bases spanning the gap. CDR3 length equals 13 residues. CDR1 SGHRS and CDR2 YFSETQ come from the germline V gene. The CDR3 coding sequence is TGCGCCAGCAGCTACTCAGGGTTCCACGAGCAGTACTTC. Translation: CASSYSGFHEQYF.

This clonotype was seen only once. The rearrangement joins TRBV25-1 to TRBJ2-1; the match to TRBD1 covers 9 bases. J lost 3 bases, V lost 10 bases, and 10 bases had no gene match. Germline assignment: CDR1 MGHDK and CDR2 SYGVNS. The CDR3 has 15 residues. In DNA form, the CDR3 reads TGTGCCACCCATACAGGGGGCGCAGGCTACAATGAGCAGTTCTTC. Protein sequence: CATHTGGAGYNEQFF.

The CDR3 DNA follows: TGCGCCAGCAGCTACGACACGAACACTGAAGCTTTCTTT. Translation: CASSYDTNTEAFF. This chain links TRBV5-1 with TRBJ1-1; no definite D call. Germline V gives CDR1 SGHRS, CDR2 YFSETQ. The V and J ends lost 3 bases and 1 base respectively, with 7 bases between them. The CDR3 totals 13 residues.

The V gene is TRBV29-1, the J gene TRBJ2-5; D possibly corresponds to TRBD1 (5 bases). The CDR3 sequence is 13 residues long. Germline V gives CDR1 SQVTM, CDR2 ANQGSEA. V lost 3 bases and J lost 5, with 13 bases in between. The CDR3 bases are TGCAGCGTTGACAGGGATGTTGGTGAGACCCAGTACTTC. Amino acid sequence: CSVDRDVGETQYF.

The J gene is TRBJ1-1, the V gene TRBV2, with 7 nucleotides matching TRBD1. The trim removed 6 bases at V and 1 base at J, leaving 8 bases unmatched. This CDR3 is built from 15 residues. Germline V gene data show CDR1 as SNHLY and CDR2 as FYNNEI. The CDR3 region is CASSDRNRGNTEAFF. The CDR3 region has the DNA TGTGCCAGCAGCGACCGGAACAGGGGGAACACTGAAGCTTTCTTT.

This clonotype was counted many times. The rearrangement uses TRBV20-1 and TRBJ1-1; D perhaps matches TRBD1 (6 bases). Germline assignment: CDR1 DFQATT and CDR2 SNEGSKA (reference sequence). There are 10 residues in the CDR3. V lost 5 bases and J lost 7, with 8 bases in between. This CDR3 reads CSAGGFEAFF. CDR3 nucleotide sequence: TGCAGTGCTGGGGGCTTTGAAGCTTTCTTT.

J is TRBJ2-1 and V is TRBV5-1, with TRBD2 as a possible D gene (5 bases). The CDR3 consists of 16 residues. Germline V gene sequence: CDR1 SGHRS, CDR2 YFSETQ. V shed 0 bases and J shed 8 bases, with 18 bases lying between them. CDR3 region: CASSLEGLQSGDEQFF. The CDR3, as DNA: TGCGCCAGCAGCTTGGAAGGCCTCCAATCCGGGGATGAGCAGTTCTTC.

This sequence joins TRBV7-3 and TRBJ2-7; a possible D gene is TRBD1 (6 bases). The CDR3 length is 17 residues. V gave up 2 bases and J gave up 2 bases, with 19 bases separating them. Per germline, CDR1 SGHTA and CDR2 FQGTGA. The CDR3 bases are TGTGCCAGCAGCTTAGGGTTACGGGCTAGGGGGACCTACGAGCAGTACTTC. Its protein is CASSLGLRARGTYEQYF. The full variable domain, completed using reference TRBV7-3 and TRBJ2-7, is GAGVSQTPSNKVTEKGKYVELRCDPISGHTALYWYRQSLGQGPEFLIYFQGTGAADDSGLPNDRFFAVRPEGSVSTLKIQRTERGDSAVYLCASSLGLRARGTYEQYFGPGTRLTVT.

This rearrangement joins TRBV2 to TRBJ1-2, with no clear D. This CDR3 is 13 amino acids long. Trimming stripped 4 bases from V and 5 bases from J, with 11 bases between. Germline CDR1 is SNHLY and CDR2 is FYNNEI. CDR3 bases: TGTGCCAGCAGTGTTGAGTTTCGGTATGGCTACACCTTC. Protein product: CASSVEFRYGYTF. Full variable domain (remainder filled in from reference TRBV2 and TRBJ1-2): EPEVTQTPSHQVTQMGQEVILRCVPISNHLYFYWYRQILGQKVEFLVSFYNNEISEKSEIFDDQFSVERPDGSNFTLKIRSTKLEDSAMYFCASSVEFRYGYTFGSGTRLTVV.

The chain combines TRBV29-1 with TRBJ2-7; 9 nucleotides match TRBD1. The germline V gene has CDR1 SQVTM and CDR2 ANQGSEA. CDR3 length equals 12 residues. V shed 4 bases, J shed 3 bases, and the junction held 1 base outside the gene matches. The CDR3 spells CSVGQGDYEQYF. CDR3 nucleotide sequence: TGCAGCGTTGGACAGGGGGACTACGAGCAGTACTTC.

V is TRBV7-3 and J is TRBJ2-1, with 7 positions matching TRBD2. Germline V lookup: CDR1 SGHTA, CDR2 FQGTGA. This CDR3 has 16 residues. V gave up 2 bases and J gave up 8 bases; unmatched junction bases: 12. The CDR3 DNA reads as TGTGCCAGCAGCTTAGGGGCGGGGGTGAGTCACGATGAGCAGTTCTTC. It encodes CASSLGAGVSHDEQFF.

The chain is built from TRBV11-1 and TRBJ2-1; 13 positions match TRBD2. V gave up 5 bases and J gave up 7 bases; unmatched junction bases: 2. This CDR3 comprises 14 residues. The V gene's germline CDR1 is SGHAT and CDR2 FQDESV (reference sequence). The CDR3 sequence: CASSLGLAGNEQFF. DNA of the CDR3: TGTGCCAGCAGCCTGGGACTAGCGGGGAATGAGCAGTTCTTC.

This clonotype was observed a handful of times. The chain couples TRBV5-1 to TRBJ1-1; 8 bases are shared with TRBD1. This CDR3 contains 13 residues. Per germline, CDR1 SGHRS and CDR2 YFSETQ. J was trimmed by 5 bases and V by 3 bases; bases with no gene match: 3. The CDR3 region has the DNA TGCGCCAGCAGCTGTGACAGGGGTACTGAAGCTTTCTTT. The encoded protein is CASSCDRGTEAFF.

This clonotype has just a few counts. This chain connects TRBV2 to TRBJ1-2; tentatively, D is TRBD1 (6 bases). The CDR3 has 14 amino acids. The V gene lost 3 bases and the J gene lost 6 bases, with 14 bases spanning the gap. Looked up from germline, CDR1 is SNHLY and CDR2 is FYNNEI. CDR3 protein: CASSESLGADGYTF. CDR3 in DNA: TGTGCCAGCAGTGAGTCTTTGGGGGCGGATGGCTACACCTTC.

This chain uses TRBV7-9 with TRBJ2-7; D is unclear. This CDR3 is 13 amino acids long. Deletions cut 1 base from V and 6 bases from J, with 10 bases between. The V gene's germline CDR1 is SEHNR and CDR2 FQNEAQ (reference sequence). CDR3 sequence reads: CASSLGGSPEQYV. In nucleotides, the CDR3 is TGTGCCAGCAGCTTAGGGGGTTCTCCCGAGCAGTACGTC.

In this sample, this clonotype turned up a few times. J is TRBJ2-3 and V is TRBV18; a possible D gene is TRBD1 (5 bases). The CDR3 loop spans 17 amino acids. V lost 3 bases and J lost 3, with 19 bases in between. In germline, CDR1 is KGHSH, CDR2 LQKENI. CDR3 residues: CASSPQAGSTATDTQYF. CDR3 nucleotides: TGTGCCAGCTCACCGCAGGCAGGGTCGACGGCAACAGATACGCAGTATTTT.

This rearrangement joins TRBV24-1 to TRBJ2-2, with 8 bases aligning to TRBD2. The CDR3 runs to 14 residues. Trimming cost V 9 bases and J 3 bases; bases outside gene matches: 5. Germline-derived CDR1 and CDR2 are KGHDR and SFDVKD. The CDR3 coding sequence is TGTGCCACCGCGGGGGGTCGAGACACCGGGGAGCTGTTTTTT. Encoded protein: CATAGGRDTGELFF.

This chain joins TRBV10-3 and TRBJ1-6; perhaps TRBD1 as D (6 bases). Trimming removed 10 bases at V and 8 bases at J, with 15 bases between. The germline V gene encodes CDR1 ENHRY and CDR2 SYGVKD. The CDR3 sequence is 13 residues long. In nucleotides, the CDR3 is TGTGCCACGCGGAGGGGGTCGGATTCACCCCTCCACTTT. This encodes CATRRGSDSPLHF.

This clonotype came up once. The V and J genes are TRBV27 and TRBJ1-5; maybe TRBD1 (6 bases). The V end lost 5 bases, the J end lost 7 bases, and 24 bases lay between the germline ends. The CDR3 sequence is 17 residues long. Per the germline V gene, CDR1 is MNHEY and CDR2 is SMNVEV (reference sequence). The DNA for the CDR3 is TGTGCCAGCAGTCCTAGAACCGGGACACAGCCGAGGCAGCCCCAGCATTTT. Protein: CASSPRTGTQPRQPQHF.

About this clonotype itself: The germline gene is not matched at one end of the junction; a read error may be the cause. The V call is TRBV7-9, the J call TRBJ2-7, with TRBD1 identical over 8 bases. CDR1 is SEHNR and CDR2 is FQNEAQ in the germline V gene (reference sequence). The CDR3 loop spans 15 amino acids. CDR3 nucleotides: TGTGCCAGCAGCTTAGGACAGGGGTTGTTCCACGAGCAATACTTC. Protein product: CASSLGQGLFHEQYF.

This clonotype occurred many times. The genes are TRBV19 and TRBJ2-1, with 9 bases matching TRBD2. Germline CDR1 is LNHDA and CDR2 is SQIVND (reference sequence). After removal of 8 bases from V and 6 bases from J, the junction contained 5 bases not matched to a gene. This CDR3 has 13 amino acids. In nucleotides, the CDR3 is TGTGCCAGTTCCCTAGCGGGGATCAATGAGCAGTTCTTC. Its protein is CASSLAGINEQFF.

This CDR3 reads CATSRVAETQFF. The DNA of the CDR3 is TGTGCCACCAGCAGAGTAGCGGAGACCCAGTTCTTC. The chain joins TRBV15 to TRBJ2-1; weak D call: TRBD2 (6 bases). V dropped 1 base and J dropped 13 bases, with 11 bases sitting between them. Germline V gene sequence: CDR1 LNHNV, CDR2 YYDKDF (reference sequence). This CDR3 is built from 12 residues.

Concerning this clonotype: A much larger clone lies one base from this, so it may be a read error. The CDR3 DNA reads as TGCGCCAGCAGCCAAGCCTGGTGGGACAGGGAGTTCACTGAAGCTTTCTTT. Its protein is CASSQAWWDREFTEAFF. The V call is TRBV4-3, the J call TRBJ1-1, with TRBD1 identical over 9 bases. Germline CDR1 and CDR2: LGHNA and YSLEER. The CDR3 extends over 17 amino acids. After removal of 1 base from V and 4 bases from J, the junction contained 10 bases not matched to a gene.

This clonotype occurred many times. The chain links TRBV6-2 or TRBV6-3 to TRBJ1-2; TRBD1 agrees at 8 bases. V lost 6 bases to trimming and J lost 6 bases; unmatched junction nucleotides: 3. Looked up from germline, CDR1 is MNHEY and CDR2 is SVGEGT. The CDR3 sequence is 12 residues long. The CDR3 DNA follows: TGTGCCAGCAGCGACAGGGGTGATGGCTACACCTTC. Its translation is CASSDRGDGYTF.

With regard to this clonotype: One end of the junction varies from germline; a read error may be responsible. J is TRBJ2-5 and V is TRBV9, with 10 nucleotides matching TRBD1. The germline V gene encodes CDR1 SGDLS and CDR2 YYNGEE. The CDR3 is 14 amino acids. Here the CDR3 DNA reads TGTGCCACCAGCAGACAGGGGGCCGGGGAGACCCAGTACTTC. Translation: CATSRQGAGETQYF. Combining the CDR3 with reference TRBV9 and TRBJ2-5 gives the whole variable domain DSGVTQTPKHLITATGQRVTLRCSPRSGDLSVYWYQQSLDQGLQFLIQYYNGEERAKGNILERFSAQQFPDLHSELNLSSLELGDSALYFCATSRQGAGETQYFGPGTRLLVL.

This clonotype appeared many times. CDR3 coding DNA: TGTGCCAGCAGTTCCGAAGGGGCGGAAGCTTTCTTT. This sequence encodes CASSSEGAEAFF. This chain connects TRBV7-6 to TRBJ1-1, with D perhaps TRBD1 (5 bases). The germline CDR1 and CDR2 sequences are SGHVS and FNYEAQ. V dropped 6 bases and J dropped 8 bases, with 13 bases sitting between them. The CDR3 length is 12 residues.

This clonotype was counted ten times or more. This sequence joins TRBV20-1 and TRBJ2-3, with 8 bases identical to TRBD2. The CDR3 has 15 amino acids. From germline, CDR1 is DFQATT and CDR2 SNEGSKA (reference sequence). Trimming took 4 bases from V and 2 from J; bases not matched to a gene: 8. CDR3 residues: CSATPGLVSTDTQYF. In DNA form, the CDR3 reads TGCAGTGCTACTCCGGGACTAGTCTCCACAGATACGCAGTATTTT.

CDR3 protein: CASSVSTGTAFTNYGYTF. Written as DNA, the CDR3 is TGTGCCAGCAGCGTCTCGACCGGGACAGCCTTTACTAACTATGGCTACACCTTC. The V and J genes are TRBV9 and TRBJ1-2; TRBD1 agrees at 7 bases. There are 18 residues in the CDR3. Germline V gene lookup returns CDR1 SGDLS and CDR2 YYNGEE. Trimming took 2 bases from V and 0 from J; bases not matched to a gene: 13.

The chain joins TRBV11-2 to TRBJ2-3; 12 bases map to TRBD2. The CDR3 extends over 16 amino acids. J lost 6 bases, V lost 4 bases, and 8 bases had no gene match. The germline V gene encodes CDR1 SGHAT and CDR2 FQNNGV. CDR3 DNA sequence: TGTGCCAGCAGCTCCCGCCTAGCGGGGGGGCAGGATACGCAGTATTTT. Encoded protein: CASSSRLAGGQDTQYF.